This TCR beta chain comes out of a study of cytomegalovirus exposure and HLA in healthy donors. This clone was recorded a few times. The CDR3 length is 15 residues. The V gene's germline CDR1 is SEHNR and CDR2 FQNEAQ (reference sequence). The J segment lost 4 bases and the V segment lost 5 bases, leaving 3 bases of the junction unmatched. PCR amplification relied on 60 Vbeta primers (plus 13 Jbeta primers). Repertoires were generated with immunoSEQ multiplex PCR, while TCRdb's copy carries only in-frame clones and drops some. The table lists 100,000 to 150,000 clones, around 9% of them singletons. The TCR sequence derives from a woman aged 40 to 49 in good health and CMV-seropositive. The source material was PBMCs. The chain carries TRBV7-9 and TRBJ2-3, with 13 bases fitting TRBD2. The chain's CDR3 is CASSPGLAGADTQYF. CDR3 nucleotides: TGTGCCAGCAGCCCAGGACTAGCGGGGGCAGATACGCAGTATTTT.